The 9 T cell receptor beta chains below were found in one sample sequenced in a study of blood T cells in healthy people across ages. The authors ran a second PCR of about 7 to 11 cycles using a sample-barcoded 5' primer and a J-beta primer mix. TCRdb called the 5' RACE reads again in MiXCR, with one record for every CDR3 protein. The sample lists roughly 1.5 million distinct CDR3 sequences, roughly 43% occurring once. Specimen: blood. These receptors came from a woman aged 18-35 years in good health.

This chain uses TRBV4-3 with TRBJ2-3; D unresolved. Trimming left V 0 bases short and J 6 bases short, with 19 bases between. The germline gives CDR1 LGHNA, CDR2 YSLEER. The CDR3 runs to 17 residues. The CDR3 loop reads CASSQDWVADNLDTQYF. The DNA of the CDR3 is TGCGCCAGCAGCCAAGACTGGGTGGCGGATAATCTGGATACGCAGTATTTT.

Comments on this clonotype: A much larger clonotype is one base distant, so this may be a read error. The chain recombines TRBV4-2 with TRBJ2-7; D is unclear. Per the germline V gene, CDR1 is LGHNA and CDR2 is YNFKEQ. The CDR3 sequence is 15 residues long. Here the CDR3 reads CTSSQLKGSLYEQYF. CDR3 in DNA: TGTACCAGCAGCCAATTGAAGGGATCATTATACGAGCAGTACTTC.

This clonotype was seen a handful of times. The genes are TRBV7-2 and TRBJ2-1; 7 nucleotides match TRBD1. The CDR3 loop spans 15 amino acids. V shed 5 bases and J 10 bases; nucleotides not matched to a gene: 14. Looked up from germline, CDR1 is SGHTA and CDR2 is FQGNSA. CDR3 sequence reads: CASSPRPGTEVEQFF. CDR3 nucleotides: TGTGCCAGCAGCCCTCGTCCCGGGACAGAGGTGGAGCAGTTCTTC.

The chain links TRBV12-3 or TRBV12-4 to TRBJ2-3; TRBD2 matches at 8 bases. Losses at the gene ends were 3 bases for V and 1 base for J; bases not matched to a gene: 9. This CDR3 spans 17 amino acids. CDR3 loop: CASSLSRRGAGTDTQYF. The DNA of the CDR3 is TGTGCCAGCAGTTTGTCGCGGCGGGGGGCTGGCACAGATACGCAGTATTTT.

The J gene is TRBJ2-7, the V gene TRBV6-5; 7 bases line up with TRBD1. Germline CDR1 is MNHEY and CDR2 is SVGAGI. V gave up 4 bases and J gave up 12 bases; unmatched junction bases: 12. The CDR3 is 13 residues long. CDR3: CASSWDRSRDLYF. In nucleotides, the CDR3 is TGTGCCAGCAGTTGGGACAGATCTAGAGATCTGTACTTC.

This clonotype has only a few counts. The chain joins TRBV29-1 to TRBJ2-1; no reliable D call. CDR3 size: 11 residues. Trimming shortened V by 7 bases and J by 8 bases, and 12 bases separated the two germline ends. The germline V gene has CDR1 SQVTM and CDR2 ANQGSEA. CDR3 region: CSGKFFDEQFF. DNA of the CDR3: TGCAGCGGAAAGTTTTTCGATGAGCAGTTCTTC.

This clonotype has just a few counts. The gene calls are TRBV7-2 and TRBJ2-1, with 8 bases fitting TRBD2. The CDR3 runs to 16 residues. The ends lost 5 bases at V and 8 bases at J; junction bases unmatched: 14. Germline V lookup: CDR1 SGHTA, CDR2 FQGNSA. CDR3 nucleotides: TGTGCCAGCAGCCCTATTCGGGGGGGTCCGTTCCATGAGCAGTTCTTC. It yields the protein CASSPIRGGPFHEQFF.

There are a few counts of this clonotype. The genes are TRBV13 and TRBJ1-2; 7 positions match TRBD1. The junction had 13 bases not matched to a gene; V was cut back by 4 bases and J by 2 bases. The germline V gene encodes CDR1 PRHDT and CDR2 FYEKMQ (reference sequence). The length of the CDR3 is 17 residues. CDR3 nucleotides: TGTGCCAGCAGCTCACCTTTTGGGGACAGTTACAACTATGGCTACACCTTC. Translation: CASSSPFGDSYNYGYTF.

V usage is TRBV11-1 and J usage is TRBJ2-1; tentatively, D is TRBD1 or TRBD2 (6 bases each). In germline, CDR1 is SGHAT, CDR2 FQDESV (reference sequence). The ends were cut back, 4 bases at V and 9 bases at J, with 28 bases in the middle. The CDR3 has 18 amino acids. The CDR3 nucleotides read TGTGCCAGCAGCTCACCATCTGGAGGGGGGAGAGGGGGTCGTGAGCAGTTCTTC. Its translation is CASSSPSGGGRGGREQFF.